This TCR beta chain emerged from a study of CD8+ T cells in alopecia areata. Alopecia areata patients had lesional scalp punch biopsies and peripheral blood taken from them. RNA extraction and reverse transcription yielded cDNA as sequencing template. Sequencing was performed with immunoSEQ multiplex PCR; in TCRdb, only in-frame clones are kept and a portion is missing. The sample contains 120,000 or so clones, around 50% of which appear only once. This clonotype was sampled from a human donor with alopecia areata. The sample comprised NKG2D-low CD8+ T cells sorted from blood.

CDR3 DNA: TGCAGCGTTGAATTAGGCGGACCCTACAATGAGCAGTTCTTC. Translating it yields CSVELGGPYNEQFF. The chain is built from TRBV29-1 and TRBJ2-1; D uncertain. V lost 2 bases, J lost 2 bases, and 10 bases lay in between. The CDR3 runs to 14 residues. Germline V lookup: CDR1 SQVTM, CDR2 ANQGSEA.